This T cell receptor (beta chain) stems from a study of blood T cells in healthy people across ages. The authors ran a second PCR of about 6 to 12 cycles using a sample-barcoded 5' primer and a J-beta primer mix. TCRdb ran MiXCR on the 5' RACE reads and lists one entry per CDR3 protein. The sample contains hundreds of thousands of distinct CDR3 sequences, under 70% of which appear only once. V lost 6 bases, J lost 1 base, and 10 bases lay in between. CDR1 is MNHEY, CDR2 SVGAGI, per germline. CDR3 size: 15 residues. Sequencing was carried out using blood. V and J are TRBV6-5 and TRBJ2-6; the D is unclear. The TCR originated in a man aged 55 to 70 in good health. The CDR3 DNA is TGTGCCAGCAGCCACGTACGGTCTGGGGCCAACGTCCTGACTTTC. Protein product: CASSHVRSGANVLTF.